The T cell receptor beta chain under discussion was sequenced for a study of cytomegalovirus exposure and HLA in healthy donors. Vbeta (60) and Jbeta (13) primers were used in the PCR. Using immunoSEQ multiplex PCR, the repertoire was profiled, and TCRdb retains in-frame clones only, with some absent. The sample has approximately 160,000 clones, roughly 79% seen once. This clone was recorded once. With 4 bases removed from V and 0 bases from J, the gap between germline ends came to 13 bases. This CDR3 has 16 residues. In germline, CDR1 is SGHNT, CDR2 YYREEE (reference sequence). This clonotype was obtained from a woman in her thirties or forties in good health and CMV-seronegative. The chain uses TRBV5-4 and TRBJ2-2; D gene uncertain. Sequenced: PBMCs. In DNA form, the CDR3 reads TGTGCCAGCAGCCCCCAACTCCGTACGAACACCGGGGAGCTGTTTTTT. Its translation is CASSPQLRTNTGELFF. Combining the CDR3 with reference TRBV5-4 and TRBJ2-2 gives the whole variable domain ETGVTQSPTHLIKTRGQQVTLRCSSQSGHNTVSWYQQALGQGPQFIFQYYREEENGRGNFPPRFSGLQFPNYSSELNVNALELDDSALYLCASSPQLRTNTGELFFGEGSRLTVL.